These 2 T cell receptor beta chains were sequenced from one sample in a study of T cell responses to AZD1222 COVID-19 vaccine. TCRdb's table, derived via immunoSEQ multiplex PCR, lists solely in-frame clones and lacks some. There are about 140,000 clones in the sample; around 93% occur only once, and approximately 3% lies in the top ten. The sequenced sample was peripheral blood, obtained on day 0 of AZD1222 vaccination. These receptors all come from an adult in good health.

V gene TRBV9 combines with J gene TRBJ1-3; D call uncertain. Trimming removed 7 bases from V and 0 bases from J, with 8 bases in between. Germline V gene lookup returns CDR1 SGDLS and CDR2 YYNGEE. This CDR3 spans 13 amino acids. In nucleotides, the CDR3 is TGTGCCAGCCAGAGGAGCTCTGGAAACACCATATATTTT. Translated: CASQRSSGNTIYF.

The V gene is TRBV28, the J gene TRBJ1-1; D call uncertain. Trimming took off 2 bases at V and 0 bases at J, with 7 bases between the two ends. This CDR3 comprises 14 residues. CDR1 MDHEN and CDR2 SYDVKM come from the germline V gene. CDR3 sequence (DNA): TGTGCCAGCAGTTTAGAACAGATGAACACTGAAGCTTTCTTT. Protein: CASSLEQMNTEAFF.